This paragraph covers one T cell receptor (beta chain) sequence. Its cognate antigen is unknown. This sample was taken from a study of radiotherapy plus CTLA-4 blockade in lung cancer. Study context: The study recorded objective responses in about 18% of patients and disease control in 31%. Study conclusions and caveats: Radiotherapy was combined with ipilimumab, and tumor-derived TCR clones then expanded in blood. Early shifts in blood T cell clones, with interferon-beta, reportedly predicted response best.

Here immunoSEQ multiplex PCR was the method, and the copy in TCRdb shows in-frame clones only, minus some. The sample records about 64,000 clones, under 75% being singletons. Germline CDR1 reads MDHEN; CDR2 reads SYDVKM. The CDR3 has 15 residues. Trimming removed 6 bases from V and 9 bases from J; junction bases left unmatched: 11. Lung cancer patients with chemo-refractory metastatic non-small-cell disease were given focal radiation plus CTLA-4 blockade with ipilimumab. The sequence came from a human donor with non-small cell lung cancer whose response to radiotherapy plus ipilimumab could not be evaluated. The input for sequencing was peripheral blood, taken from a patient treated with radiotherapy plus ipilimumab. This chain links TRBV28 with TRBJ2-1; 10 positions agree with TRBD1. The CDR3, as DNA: TGTGCCAGCAGCATTCCCGGGACAGGGGCCCGTGAGCAGTTCTTC. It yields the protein CASSIPGTGAREQFF.